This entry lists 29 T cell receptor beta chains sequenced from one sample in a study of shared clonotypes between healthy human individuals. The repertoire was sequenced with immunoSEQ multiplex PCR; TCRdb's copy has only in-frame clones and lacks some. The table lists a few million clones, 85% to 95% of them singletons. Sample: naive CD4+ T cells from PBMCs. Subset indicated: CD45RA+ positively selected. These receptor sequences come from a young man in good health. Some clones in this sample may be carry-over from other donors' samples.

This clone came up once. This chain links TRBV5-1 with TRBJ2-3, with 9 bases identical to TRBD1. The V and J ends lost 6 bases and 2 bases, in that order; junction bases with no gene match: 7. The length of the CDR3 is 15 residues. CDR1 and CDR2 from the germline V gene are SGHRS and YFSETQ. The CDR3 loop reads CASIDGTGYTDTQYF. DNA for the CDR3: TGCGCCAGCATCGACGGGACAGGGTACACAGATACGCAGTATTTT.

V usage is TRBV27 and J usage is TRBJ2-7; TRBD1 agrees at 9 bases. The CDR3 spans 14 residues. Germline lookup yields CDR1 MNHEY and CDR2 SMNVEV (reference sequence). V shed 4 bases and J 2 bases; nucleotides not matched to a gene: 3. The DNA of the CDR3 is TGTGCCAGCAGTTGGACAGGGGCCCCCTACGAGCAGTACTTC. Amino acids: CASSWTGAPYEQYF.

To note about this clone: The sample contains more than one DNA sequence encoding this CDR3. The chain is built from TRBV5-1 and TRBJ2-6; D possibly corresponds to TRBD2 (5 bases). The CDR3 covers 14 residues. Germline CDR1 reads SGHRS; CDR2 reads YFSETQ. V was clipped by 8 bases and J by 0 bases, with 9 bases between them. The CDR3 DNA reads TGCGCCAGTAGCGAGAGCTCTGGGGCCAACGTCCTGACTTTC. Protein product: CASSESSGANVLTF.

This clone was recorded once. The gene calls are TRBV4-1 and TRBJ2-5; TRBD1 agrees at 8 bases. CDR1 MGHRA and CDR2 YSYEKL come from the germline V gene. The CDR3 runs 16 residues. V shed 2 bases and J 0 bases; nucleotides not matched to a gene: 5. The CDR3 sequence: CASSQPGTGDQETQYF. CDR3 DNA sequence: TGCGCCAGCAGCCAACCCGGGACAGGTGACCAAGAGACCCAGTACTTC.

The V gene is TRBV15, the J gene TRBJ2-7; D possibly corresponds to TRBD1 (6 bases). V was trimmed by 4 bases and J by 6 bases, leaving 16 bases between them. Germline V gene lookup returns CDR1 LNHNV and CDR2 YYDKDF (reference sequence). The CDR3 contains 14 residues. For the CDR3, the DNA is TGTGCCACCAGCATTACAGGGAGTGTTACCGAGCAGTACTTC. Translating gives CATSITGSVTEQYF. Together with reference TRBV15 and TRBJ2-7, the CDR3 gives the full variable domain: DAMVIQNPRYQVTQFGKPVTLSCSQTLNHNVMYWYQQKSSQAPKLLFHYYDKDFNNEADTPDNFQSRRPNTSFCFLDIRSPGLGDTAMYLCATSITGSVTEQYFGPGTRLTVT.

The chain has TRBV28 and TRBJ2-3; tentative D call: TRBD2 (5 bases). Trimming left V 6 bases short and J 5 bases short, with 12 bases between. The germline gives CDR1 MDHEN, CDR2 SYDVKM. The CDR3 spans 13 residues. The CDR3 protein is CASRVPGLDTQYF. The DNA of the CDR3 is TGTGCCAGCAGAGTCCCCGGACTAGATACGCAGTATTTT.

The CDR3 spells CASSPDRVFDSNQPQHF. The CDR3 DNA reads TGTGCCAGCAGTCCCGACAGGGTTTTTGATAGCAATCAGCCCCAGCATTTT. J is TRBJ1-5 and V is TRBV28; 7 bases are shared with TRBD1. The CDR3 length is 17 residues. Germline CDR1 and CDR2: MDHEN and SYDVKM. V lost 5 bases and J lost 0; bases outside the gene matches: 10.

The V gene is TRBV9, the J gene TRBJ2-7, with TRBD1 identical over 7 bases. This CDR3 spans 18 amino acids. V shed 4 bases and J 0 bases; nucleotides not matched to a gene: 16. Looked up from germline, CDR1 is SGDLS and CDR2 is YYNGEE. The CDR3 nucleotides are TGTGCCAGCAGCCCCCACCGGGACAGCGCTTTACGCTCCTACGAGCAGTACTTC. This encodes CASSPHRDSALRSYEQYF.

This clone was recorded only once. The CDR3 DNA sequence: TGTGCCAGCAGCTTAGGAGGTCAGGGGAGCACCGGGGAGCTGTTTTTT. Protein product: CASSLGGQGSTGELFF. This rearrangement joins TRBV7-2 to TRBJ2-2; the D gene is possibly TRBD1 (6 bases). CDR3 length equals 16 residues. Germline V gene lookup returns CDR1 SGHTA and CDR2 FQGNSA. The V and J ends lost 1 base and 4 bases respectively, with 13 bases between them.

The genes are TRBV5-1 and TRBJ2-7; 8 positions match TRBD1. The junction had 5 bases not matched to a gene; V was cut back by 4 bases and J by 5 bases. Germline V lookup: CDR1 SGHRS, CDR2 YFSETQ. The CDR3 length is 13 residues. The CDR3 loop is CASSMTGENEQYF. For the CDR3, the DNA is TGCGCCAGCAGCATGACAGGGGAGAACGAGCAGTACTTC. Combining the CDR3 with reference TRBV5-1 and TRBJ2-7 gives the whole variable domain KAGVTQTPRYLIKTRGQQVTLSCSPISGHRSVSWYQQTPGQGLQFLFEYFSETQRNKGNFPGRFSGRQFSNSRSEMNVSTLELGDSALYLCASSMTGENEQYFGPGTRLTVT.

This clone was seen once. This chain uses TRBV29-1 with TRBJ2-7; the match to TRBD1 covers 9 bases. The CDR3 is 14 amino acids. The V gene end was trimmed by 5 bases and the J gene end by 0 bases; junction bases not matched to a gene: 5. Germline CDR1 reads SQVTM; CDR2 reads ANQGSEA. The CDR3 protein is CSVNGGQGSYEQYF. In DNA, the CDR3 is TGCAGCGTTAATGGGGGACAGGGCTCCTACGAGCAGTACTTC.

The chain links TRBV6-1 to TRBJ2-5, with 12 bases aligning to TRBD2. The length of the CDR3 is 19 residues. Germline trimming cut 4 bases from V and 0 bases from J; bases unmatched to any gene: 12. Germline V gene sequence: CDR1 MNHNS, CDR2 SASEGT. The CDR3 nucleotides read TGTGCCAGCAGTGGAAGCACTAGCGGGAGGCTCCGGTACCAAGAGACCCAGTACTTC. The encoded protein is CASSGSTSGRLRYQETQYF.

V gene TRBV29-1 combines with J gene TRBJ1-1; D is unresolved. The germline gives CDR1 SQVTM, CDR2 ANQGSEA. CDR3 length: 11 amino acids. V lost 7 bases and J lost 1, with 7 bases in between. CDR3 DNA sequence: TGCAGCGCTGGGAAGAACACTGAAGCTTTCTTT. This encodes CSAGKNTEAFF.

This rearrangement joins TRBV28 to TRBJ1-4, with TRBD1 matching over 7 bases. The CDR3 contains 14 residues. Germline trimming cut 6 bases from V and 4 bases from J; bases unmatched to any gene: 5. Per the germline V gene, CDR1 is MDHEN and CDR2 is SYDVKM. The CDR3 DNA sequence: TGTGCCAGCAGAAACAGGGGCGGTAATGAAAAACTGTTTTTT. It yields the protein CASRNRGGNEKLFF.

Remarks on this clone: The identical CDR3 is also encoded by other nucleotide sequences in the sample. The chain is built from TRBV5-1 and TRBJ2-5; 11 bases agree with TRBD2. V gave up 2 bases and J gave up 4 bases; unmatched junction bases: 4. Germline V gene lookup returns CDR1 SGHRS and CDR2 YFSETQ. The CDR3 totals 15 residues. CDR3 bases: TGCGCCAGCAGCTTAACCGGGACTAGCGGAGAGACCCAGTACTTC. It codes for CASSLTGTSGETQYF.

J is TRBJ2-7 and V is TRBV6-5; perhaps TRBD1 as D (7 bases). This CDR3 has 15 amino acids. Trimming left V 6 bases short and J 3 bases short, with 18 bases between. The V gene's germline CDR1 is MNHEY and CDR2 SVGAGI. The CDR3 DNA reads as TGTGCCAGCAGGCGGGACAGATCAATAGACTACGAGCAGTACTTC. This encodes CASRRDRSIDYEQYF.

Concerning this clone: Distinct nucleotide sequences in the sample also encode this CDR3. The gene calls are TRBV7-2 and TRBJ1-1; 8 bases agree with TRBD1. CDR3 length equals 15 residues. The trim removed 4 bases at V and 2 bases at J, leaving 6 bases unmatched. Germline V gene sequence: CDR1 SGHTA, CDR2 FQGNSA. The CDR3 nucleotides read TGTGCCAGCAGCTCTCCCGACAGGGGTAACACTGAAGCTTTCTTT. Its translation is CASSSPDRGNTEAFF.

CDR3 protein: CASSIRTGNTGELFF. CDR3 DNA sequence: TGTGCCAGCAGCATCCGGACAGGGAACACCGGGGAGCTGTTTTTT. The V gene is TRBV7-2, the J gene TRBJ2-2, with 7 bases identical to TRBD1. CDR1 SGHTA and CDR2 FQGNSA come from the germline V gene. The junction had 4 bases not matched to a gene; V was cut back by 5 bases and J by 1 base. The CDR3 extends over 15 amino acids.

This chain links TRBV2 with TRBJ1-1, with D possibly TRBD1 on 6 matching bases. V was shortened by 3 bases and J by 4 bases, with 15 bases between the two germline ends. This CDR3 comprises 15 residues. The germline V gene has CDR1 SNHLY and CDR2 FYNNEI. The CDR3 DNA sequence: TGTGCCAGCAGTGAGGCCGGGACACCCCCCACTGAAGCTTTCTTT. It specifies CASSEAGTPPTEAFF. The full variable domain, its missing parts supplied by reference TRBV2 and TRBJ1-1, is EPEVTQTPSHQVTQMGQEVILRCVPISNHLYFYWYRQILGQKVEFLVSFYNNEISEKSEIFDDQFSVERPDGSNFTLKIRSTKLEDSAMYFCASSEAGTPPTEAFFGQGTRLTVV.

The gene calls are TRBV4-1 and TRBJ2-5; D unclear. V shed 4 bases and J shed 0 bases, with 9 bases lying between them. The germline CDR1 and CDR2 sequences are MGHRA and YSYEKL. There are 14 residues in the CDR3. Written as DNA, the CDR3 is TGCGCCAGCAGCCCCCGGGCGGACCAAGAGACCCAGTACTTC. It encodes CASSPRADQETQYF.

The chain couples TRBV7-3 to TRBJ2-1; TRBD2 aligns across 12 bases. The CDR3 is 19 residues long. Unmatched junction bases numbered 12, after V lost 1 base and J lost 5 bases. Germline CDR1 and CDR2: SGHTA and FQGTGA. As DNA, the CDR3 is TGTGCCAGCAGCTTAAGAGGGCTAGCGGGAGGGCTTCGAGACAATGAGCAGTTCTTC. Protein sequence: CASSLRGLAGGLRDNEQFF.

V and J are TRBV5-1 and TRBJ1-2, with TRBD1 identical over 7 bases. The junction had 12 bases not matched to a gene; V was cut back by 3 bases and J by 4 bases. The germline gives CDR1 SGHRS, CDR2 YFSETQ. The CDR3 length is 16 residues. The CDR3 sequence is CASSWEDRVFPYGYTF. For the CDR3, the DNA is TGCGCCAGCAGCTGGGAAGACAGGGTCTTTCCCTATGGCTACACCTTC.

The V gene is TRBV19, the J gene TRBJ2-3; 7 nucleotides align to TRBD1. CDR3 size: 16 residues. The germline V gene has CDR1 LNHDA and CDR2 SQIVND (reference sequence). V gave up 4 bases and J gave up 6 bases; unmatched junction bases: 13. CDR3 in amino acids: CASSKSNYYRGDTQYF. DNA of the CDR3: TGTGCCAGTAGTAAGTCAAACTACTACAGGGGTGATACGCAGTATTTT. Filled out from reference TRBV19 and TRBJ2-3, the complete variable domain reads DGGITQSPKYLFRKEGQNVTLSCEQNLNHDAMYWYRQDPGQGLRLIYYSQIVNDFQKGDIAEGYSVSREKKESFPLTVTSAQKNPTAFYLCASSKSNYYRGDTQYFGPGTRLTVL.

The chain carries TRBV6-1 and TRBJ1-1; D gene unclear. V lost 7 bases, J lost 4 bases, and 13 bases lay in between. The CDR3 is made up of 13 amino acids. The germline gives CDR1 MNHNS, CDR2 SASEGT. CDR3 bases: TGTGCCAGCAAGTGGCAGGCGTCCACTGAAGCTTTCTTT. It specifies CASKWQASTEAFF.

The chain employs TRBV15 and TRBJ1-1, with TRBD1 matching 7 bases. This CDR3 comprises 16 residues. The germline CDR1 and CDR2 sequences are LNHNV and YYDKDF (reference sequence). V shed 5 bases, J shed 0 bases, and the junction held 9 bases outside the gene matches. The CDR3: CATSPPTGTMNTEAFF. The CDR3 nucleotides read TGTGCCACCAGCCCCCCGACAGGGACCATGAACACTGAAGCTTTCTTT.

CDR3 sequence reads: CASSWDRGLGQPQHF. CDR3 nucleotides: TGTGCCAGCAGCTGGGACAGGGGGCTGGGTCAGCCCCAGCATTTT. This sequence joins TRBV11-2 and TRBJ1-5; 12 nucleotides line up with TRBD1. Germline V gene data show CDR1 as SGHAT and CDR2 as FQNNGV. J gave up 6 bases and V 4 bases, and 4 bases lay outside the gene matches. The CDR3 runs 15 residues.

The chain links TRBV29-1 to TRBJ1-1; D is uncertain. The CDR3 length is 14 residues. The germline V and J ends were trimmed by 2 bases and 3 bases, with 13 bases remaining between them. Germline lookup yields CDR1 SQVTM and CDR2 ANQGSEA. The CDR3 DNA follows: TGCAGCGTTGAACCCCTTCGGATAGACACTGAAGCTTTCTTT. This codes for CSVEPLRIDTEAFF. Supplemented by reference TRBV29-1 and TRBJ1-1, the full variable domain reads SAVISQKPSRDICQRGTSLTIQCQVDSQVTMMFWYRQQPGQSLTLIATANQGSEATYESGFVIDKFPISRPNLTFSTLTVSNMSPEDSSIYLCSVEPLRIDTEAFFGQGTRLTVV.

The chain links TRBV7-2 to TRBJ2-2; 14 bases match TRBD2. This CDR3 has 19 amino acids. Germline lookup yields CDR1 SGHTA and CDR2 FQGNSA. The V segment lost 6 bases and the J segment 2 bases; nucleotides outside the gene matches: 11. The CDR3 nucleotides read TGTGCCAGCAGTTATTCCCCGGGACTAGCGGGAGATAACACCGGGGAGCTGTTTTTT. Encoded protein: CASSYSPGLAGDNTGELFF.

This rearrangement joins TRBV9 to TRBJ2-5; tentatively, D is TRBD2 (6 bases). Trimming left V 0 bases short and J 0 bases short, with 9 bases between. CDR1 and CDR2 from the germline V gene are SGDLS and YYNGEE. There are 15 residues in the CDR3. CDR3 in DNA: TGTGCCAGCAGCGTAGTTGGGGGGTACCAAGAGACCCAGTACTTC. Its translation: CASSVVGGYQETQYF.